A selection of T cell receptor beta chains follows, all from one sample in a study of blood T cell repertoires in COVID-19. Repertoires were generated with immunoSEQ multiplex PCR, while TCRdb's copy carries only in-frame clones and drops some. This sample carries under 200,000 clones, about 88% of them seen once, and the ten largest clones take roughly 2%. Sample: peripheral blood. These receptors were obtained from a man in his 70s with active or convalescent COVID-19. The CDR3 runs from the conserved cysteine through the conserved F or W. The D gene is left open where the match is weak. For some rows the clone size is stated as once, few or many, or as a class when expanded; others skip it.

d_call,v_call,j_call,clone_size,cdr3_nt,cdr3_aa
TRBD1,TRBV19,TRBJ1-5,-,TGTGCCAGTCGGGGCAGGGTCAGGGGGACTCAGCCCCAGCATTTT,CASRGRVRGTQPQHF
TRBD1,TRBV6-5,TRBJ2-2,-,TGTGCCAGCAGTTATAGAGGGGGCTGGAACACCGGGGAGCTGTTTTTT,CASSYRGGWNTGELFF
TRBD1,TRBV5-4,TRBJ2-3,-,TGTGCCAGCAGCGTGCCGGGACAGGGGGTCACAGATACGCAGTATTTT,CASSVPGQGVTDTQYF
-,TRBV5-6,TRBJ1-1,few,TGTGCCAGCAGCTTACAGGGAAACATGAACACTGAAGCTTTCTTT,CASSLQGNMNTEAFF
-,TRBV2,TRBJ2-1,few,TGTGCCAGCAGCGCAGGGTCCAATGAGCAGTTCTTC,CASSAGSNEQFF
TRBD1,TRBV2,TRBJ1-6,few,TGTGCCAGCACCTGGACAGGGACGAATTCACCCCTCCACTTT,CASTWTGTNSPLHF
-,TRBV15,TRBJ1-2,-,TGTGCCACCAGCAGACGCAATACGGGAGAGAAGGGGGGCTACACCTTC,CATSRRNTGEKGGYTF
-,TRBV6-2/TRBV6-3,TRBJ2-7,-,TGTGCCAGCAGTTACTCGGGCTTATCCTCCCAATACGAGCAGTACTTC,CASSYSGLSSQYEQYF
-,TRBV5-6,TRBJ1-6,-,TGTGCCAGCAGCTTGGGATCCCGGGTTGCTAATTCACCCCTCCACTTT,CASSLGSRVANSPLHF
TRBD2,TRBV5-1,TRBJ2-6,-,TGCGCCAGCAGCTTGGCTGCTAGCGGGAGCTCTGGGGCCAACGTCCTGACTTTC,CASSLAASGSSGANVLTF
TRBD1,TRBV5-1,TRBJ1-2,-,TGCGCCAGCAGCTTGGGGACAGGCTATGGCTACACCTTC,CASSLGTGYGYTF
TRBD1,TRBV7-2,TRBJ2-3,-,TGTGCCAGCAGCTTAGGGCCGGACAGGAGAACAGATACGCAGTATTTT,CASSLGPDRRTDTQYF
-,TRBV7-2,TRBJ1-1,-,TGTGCCAGCAGGCAAACGGCGGTGAACACTGAAGCTTTCTTT,CASRQTAVNTEAFF
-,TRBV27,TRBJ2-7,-,TGTGCCAGCAGTCTTGACAGAACCTACGAGCAGTACTTC,CASSLDRTYEQYF
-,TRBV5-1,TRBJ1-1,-,TGCGCCAGCAGCTTGTCACAGGGCCGAACTGAAGCTTTCTTT,CASSLSQGRTEAFF
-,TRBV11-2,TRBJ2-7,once,TGTGCCAGCAGCTGGACAGACGACTCCTACGAGCAGTACTTC,CASSWTDDSYEQYF
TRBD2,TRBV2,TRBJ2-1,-,TGTGCCAGCAGTTGGTTGGGACTAGCCAATGAGCAGTTCTTC,CASSWLGLANEQFF
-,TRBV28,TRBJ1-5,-,TGTGCCAGCAGTTTTGCCAGTAGATCAGGGCGTAATCAGCCCCAGCATTTT,CASSFASRSGRNQPQHF
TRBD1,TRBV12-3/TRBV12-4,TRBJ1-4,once,TGTGCCAGCAGTTTTCTGGGACAGTTGTTTTTT,CASSFLGQLFF
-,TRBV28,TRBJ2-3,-,TGTGCCAGCAGTTTGGCACGGACAGACACAGATACGCAGTATTTT,CASSLARTDTDTQYF
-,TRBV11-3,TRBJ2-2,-,TGTGCCAGCAGACTCTTCGAGGCCGGGGAGCTGTTTTTT,CASRLFEAGELFF
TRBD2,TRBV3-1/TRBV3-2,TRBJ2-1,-,TGTGCCAGCAGCCAAGGAATTTCTAGCGGGAGACGGGGATTGGATGAGCAGTTCTTC,CASSQGISSGRRGLDEQFF
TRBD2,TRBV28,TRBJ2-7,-,TGTGCCAGCAGTTCCCTTCTAGCGGGGGTGTCGCAGCAGTACTTC,CASSSLLAGVSQQYF
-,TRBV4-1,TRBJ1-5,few,TGCGCCAGCAGCCAATCAGGGGACGAGCCCCAGCATTTT,CASSQSGDEPQHF
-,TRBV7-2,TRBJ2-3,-,TGTGCCAGCAGCCCAGAAGGGGGTCCCGCAGATACGCAGTATTTT,CASSPEGGPADTQYF
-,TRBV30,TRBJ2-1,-,TGTGCCTGGAGTGTGTGGGAGGATGAGCAGTTCTTC,CAWSVWEDEQFF
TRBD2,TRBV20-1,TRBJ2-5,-,TGCAGTGCTAGTGACGTAGCGGGGGGGCAAGAGACCCAGTACTTC,CSASDVAGGQETQYF
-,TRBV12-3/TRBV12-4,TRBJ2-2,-,TGTGCCAGCACCTATGCAACCACCGGGGAGCTGTTTTTT,CASTYATTGELFF
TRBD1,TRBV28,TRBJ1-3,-,TGTGCCGGCCGACAGGGGGGCCCTTCGGATGGAAACACCATATATTTT,CAGRQGGPSDGNTIYF
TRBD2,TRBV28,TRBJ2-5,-,TGTGCCAGCAGTTTAGCGGGAGGGGGGGCGGAGACCCAGTACTTC,CASSLAGGGAETQYF
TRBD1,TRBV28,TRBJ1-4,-,TGTGCCAGCAGTTTAGAAGGACAGGGGGCCCCTACAACTAATGAAAAACTGTTTTTT,CASSLEGQGAPTTNEKLFF
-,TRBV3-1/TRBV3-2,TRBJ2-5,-,TGTGCCACCACGGCAGGGCCCCAGTACTTC,CATTAGPQYF
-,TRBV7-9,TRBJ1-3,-,TGTGCCAGCAGCCCAACAGGGAGAGGTGGAAACACCATATATTTT,CASSPTGRGGNTIYF
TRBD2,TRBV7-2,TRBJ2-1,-,TGTGCCAGCAGCTCCAGGGGAGCGGGGGGGCCCGGGTCCTACAATGAGCAGTTCTTC,CASSSRGAGGPGSYNEQFF
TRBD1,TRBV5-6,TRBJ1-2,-,TGTGCCAGCAGCTCCCTATGGGACCGGGACAGGGGGCGGAGTGGCTACACCTTC,CASSSLWDRDRGRSGYTF
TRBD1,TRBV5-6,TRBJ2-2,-,TGTGCCAGCAGCGTCCGGGACAGGGCGATCGGGGAGCTGTTTTTT,CASSVRDRAIGELFF
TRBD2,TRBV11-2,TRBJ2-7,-,TGTGCCAGCAGCTTAGCTCCAAGTAGCGGGAGGGGCGAGCAGTACTTC,CASSLAPSSGRGEQYF
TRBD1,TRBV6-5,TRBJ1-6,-,TGTGCCAGCAGTAACCAGGGGGGTTCACCCCTCCACTTT,CASSNQGGSPLHF
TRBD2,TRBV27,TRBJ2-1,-,TGTGCCAGCAGTCCCCGGACTAGCATGGGTGAGCAGTTCTTC,CASSPRTSMGEQFF